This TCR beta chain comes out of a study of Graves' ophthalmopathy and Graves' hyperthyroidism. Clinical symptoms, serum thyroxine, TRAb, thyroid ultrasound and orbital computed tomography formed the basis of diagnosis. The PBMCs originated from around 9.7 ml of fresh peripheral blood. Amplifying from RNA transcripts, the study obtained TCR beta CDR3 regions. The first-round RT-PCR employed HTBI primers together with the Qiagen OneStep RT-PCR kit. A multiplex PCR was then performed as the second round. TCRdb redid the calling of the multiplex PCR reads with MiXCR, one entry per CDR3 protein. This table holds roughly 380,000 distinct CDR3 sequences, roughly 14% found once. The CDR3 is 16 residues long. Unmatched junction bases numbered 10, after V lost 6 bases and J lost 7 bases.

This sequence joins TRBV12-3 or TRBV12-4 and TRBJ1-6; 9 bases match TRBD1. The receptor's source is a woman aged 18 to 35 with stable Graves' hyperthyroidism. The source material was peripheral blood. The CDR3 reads CASSWGQGSGNSPLHF. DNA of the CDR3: TGTGCCAGCAGCTGGGGACAGGGTTCGGGGAATTCACCCCTCCACTTT.